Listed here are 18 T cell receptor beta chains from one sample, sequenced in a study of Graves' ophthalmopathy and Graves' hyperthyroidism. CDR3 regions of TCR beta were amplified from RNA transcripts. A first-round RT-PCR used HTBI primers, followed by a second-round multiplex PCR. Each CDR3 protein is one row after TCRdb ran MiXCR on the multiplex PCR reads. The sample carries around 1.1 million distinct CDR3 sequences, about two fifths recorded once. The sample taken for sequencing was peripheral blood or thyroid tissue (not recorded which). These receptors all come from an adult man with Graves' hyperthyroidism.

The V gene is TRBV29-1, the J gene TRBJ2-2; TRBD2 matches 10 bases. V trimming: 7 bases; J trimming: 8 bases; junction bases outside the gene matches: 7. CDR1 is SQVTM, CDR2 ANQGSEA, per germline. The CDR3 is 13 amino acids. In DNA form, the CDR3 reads TGCAGCGGACTAGCGGGTGGGATTGGGGAGCTGTTTTTT. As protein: CSGLAGGIGELFF.

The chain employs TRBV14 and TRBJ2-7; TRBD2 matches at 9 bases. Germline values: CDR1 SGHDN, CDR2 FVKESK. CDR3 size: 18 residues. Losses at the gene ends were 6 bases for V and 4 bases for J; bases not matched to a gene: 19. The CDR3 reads CASSSLTIKVAGEYEQYF. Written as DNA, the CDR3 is TGTGCCAGCAGTTCCCTAACCATCAAAGTAGCGGGGGAATACGAGCAGTACTTC.

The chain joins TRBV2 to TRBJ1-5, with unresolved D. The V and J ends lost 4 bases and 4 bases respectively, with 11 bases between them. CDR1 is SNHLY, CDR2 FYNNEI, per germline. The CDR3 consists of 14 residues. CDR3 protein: CASSGVEGNQPQHF. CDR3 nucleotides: TGTGCCAGCAGTGGGGTGGAAGGAAATCAGCCCCAGCATTTT.

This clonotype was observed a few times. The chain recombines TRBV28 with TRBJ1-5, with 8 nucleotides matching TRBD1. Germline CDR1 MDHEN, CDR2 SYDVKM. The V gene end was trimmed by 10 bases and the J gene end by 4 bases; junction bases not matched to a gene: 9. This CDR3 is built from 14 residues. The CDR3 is CATRTGMANQPQHF. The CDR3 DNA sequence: TGTGCCACAAGGACAGGGATGGCAAATCAGCCCCAGCATTTT.

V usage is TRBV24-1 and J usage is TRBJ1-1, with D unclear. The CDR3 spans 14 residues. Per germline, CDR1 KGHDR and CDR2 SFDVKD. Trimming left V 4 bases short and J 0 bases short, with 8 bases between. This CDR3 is CATSEPGLNTEAFF. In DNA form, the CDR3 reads TGTGCCACCAGTGAGCCCGGGCTGAACACTGAAGCTTTCTTT.

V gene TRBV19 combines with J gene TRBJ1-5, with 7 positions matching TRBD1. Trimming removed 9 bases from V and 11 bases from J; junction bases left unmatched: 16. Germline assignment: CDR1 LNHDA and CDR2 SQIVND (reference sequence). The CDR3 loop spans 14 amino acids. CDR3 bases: TGTGCCAGCTTCGGGACAGACCTTTTGGGAGCCCAGCATTTT. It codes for CASFGTDLLGAQHF.

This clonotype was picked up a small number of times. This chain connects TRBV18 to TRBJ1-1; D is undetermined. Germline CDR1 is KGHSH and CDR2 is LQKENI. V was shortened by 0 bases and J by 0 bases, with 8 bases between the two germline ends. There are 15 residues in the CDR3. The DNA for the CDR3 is TGTGCCAGCTCACCACCGACTGGCATGAACACTGAAGCTTTCTTT. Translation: CASSPPTGMNTEAFF. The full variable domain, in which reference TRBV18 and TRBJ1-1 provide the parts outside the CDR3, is NAGVMQNPRHLVRRRGQEARLRCSPMKGHSHVYWYRQLPEEGLKFMVYLQKENIIDESGMPKERFSAEFPKEGPSILRIQQVVRGDSAAYFCASSPPTGMNTEAFFGQGTRLTVV.

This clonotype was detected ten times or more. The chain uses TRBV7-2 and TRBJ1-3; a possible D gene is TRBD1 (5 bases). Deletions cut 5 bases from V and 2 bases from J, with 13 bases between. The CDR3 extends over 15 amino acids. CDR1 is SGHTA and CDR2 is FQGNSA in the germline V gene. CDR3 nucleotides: TGTGCCAGCAGCAAAGACAGCGTCGCTGGAAACACCATATATTTT. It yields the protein CASSKDSVAGNTIYF.

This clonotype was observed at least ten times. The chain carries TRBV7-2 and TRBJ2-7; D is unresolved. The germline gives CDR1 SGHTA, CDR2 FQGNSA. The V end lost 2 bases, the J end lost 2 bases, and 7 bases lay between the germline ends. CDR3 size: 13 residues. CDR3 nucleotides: TGTGCCAGCAGCTTACAGATTACCTACGAGCAGTACTTC. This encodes CASSLQITYEQYF. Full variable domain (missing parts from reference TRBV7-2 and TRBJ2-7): GAGVSQSPSNKVTEKGKDVELRCDPISGHTALYWYRQSLGQGLEFLIYFQGNSAPDKSGLPSDRFSAERTGGSVSTLTIQRTQQEDSAVYLCASSLQITYEQYFGPGTRLTVT.

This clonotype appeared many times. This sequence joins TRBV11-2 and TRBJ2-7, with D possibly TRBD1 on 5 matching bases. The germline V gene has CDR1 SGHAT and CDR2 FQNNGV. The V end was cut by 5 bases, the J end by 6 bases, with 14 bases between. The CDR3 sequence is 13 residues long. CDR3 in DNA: TGTGCCAGCAGCGACAGTGGGGCTTCCGAGCAGTACTTC. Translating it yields CASSDSGASEQYF. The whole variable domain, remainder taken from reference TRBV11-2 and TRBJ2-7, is EAGVAQSPRYKIIEKRQSVAFWCNPISGHATLYWYQQILGQGPKLLIQFQNNGVVDDSQLPKDRFSAERLKGVDSTLKIQPAKLEDSAVYLCASSDSGASEQYFGPGTRLTVT.

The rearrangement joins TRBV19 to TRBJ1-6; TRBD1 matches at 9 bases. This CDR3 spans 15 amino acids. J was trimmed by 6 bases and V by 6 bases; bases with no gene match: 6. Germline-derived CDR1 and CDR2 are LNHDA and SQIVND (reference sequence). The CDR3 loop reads CASRGRDRVNSPLHF. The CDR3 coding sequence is TGTGCCAGTAGGGGTCGGGACAGGGTTAATTCACCCCTCCACTTT.

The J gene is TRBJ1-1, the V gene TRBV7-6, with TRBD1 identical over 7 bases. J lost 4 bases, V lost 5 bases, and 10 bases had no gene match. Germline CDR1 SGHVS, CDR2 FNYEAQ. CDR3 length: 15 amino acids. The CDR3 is CASSPAAPGGTEAFF. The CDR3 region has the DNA TGTGCCAGCAGCCCCGCCGCCCCAGGGGGCACTGAAGCTTTCTTT.

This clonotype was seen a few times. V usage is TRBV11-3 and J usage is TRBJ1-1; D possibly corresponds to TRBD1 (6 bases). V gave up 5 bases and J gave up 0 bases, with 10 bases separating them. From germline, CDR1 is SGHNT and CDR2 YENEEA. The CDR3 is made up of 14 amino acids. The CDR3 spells CASSTGNLNTEAFF. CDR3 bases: TGTGCCAGCAGCACAGGGAATTTGAACACTGAAGCTTTCTTT.

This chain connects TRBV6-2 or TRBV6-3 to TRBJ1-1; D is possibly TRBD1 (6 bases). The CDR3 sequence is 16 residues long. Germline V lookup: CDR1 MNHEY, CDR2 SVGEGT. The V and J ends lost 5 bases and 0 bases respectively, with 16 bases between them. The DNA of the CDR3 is TGTGCCAGCAGTCGGGGGTGGGACATTGTGAACACTGAAGCTTTCTTT. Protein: CASSRGWDIVNTEAFF.

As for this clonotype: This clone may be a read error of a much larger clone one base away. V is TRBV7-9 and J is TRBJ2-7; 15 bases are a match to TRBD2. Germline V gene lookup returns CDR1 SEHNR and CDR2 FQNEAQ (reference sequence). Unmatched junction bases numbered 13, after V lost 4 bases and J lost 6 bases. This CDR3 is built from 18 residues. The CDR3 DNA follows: TGTGCCAGCAGCTCTTGGACTAGCGGGGGGGTCGAATGGTTCGAGCAGTACTTC. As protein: CASSSWTSGGVEWFEQYF.

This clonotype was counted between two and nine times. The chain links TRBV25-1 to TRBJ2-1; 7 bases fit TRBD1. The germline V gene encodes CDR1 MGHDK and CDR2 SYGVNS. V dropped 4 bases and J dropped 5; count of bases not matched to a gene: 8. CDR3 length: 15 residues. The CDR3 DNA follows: TGTGCCAGCAGTGCCCGACAGGGTACCCACAATGAGCAGTTCTTC. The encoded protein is CASSARQGTHNEQFF.

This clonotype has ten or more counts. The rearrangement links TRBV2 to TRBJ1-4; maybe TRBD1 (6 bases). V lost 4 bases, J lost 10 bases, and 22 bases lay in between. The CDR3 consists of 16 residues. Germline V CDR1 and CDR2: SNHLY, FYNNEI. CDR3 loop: CASSGGQTGHVGKLFF. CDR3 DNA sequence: TGTGCCAGCAGTGGGGGGCAGACAGGTCATGTTGGAAAACTGTTTTTT. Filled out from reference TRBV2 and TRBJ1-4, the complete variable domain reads EPEVTQTPSHQVTQMGQEVILRCVPISNHLYFYWYRQILGQKVEFLVSFYNNEISEKSEIFDDQFSVERPDGSNFTLKIRSTKLEDSAMYFCASSGGQTGHVGKLFFGSGTQLSVL.

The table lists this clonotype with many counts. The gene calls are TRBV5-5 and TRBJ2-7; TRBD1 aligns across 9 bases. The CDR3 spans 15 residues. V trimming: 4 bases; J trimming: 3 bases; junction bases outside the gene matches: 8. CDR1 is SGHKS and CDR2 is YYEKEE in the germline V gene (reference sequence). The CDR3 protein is CASSLWTGVGYEQYF. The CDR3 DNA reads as TGTGCCAGCAGCCTATGGACAGGGGTAGGCTACGAGCAGTACTTC.